The rows below give T cell receptor beta chains drawn from one sample of a study of blood T cell repertoires in COVID-19. The assay was immunoSEQ multiplex PCR, and TCRdb's table has in-frame clones only and misses some. This sample has about 64,000 clones, with 70% to 90% found just once. Sequenced: peripheral blood. These receptors were collected from a man aged 50 to 59 with active COVID-19. CDR3s include the opening cysteine and the closing phenylalanine or tryptophan. D genes are given only for firm matches. Rows may omit the clone size; those that give it use once, few, many or a size class.

d_gene	j_gene	abundance	len	v_gene	CDR3aa	CDR3nt
-	TRBJ2-1	-	15	TRBV9	CASSVGDGGYSEQFF	TGTGCCAGCAGCGTAGGGGATGGAGGGTACAGTGAGCAGTTCTTC
TRBD2	TRBJ2-1	-	14	TRBV5-1	CASSRTSGRDEQFF	TGCGCCAGCAGTCGGACTAGCGGGAGAGATGAGCAGTTCTTC
TRBD1	TRBJ2-5	-	15	TRBV5-6	CASSWGQGVRETQYF	TGTGCCAGCAGCTGGGGACAGGGGGTAAGAGAGACCCAGTACTTC
TRBD1	TRBJ2-7	-	14	TRBV6-1	CASSFLQGAYEQYF	TGTGCCAGCAGTTTCCTACAGGGGGCCTACGAGCAGTACTTC
-	TRBJ1-4	-	12	TRBV5-4	CASSLGGVKLFF	TGTGCCAGCAGCTTGGGAGGCGTAAAACTGTTTTTT
-	TRBJ2-1	few	14	TRBV11-2	CASTGGGRVNEQFF	TGTGCCAGCACGGGAGGGGGCCGGGTCAATGAGCAGTTCTTC
TRBD1	TRBJ1-5	once	13	TRBV6-4	CASSRGPNQPQHF	TGTGCCAGCAGTAGGGGGCCCAATCAGCCCCAGCATTTT
-	TRBJ2-1	-	14	TRBV7-8	CASRSDFTGNEQFF	TGTGCCAGCAGGTCGGATTTTACGGGCAATGAGCAGTTCTTC
TRBD2	TRBJ2-1	-	15	TRBV6-1	CASSERGGRYNEQFF	TGTGCCAGCAGTGAACGGGGCGGGAGGTACAATGAGCAGTTCTTC
-	TRBJ1-5	-	14	TRBV28	CASSLGGGNQPQHF	TGTGCCAGCAGTTTAGGAGGGGGCAATCAGCCCCAGCATTTT
TRBD1	TRBJ1-1	-	15	TRBV12-5	CASGLPGQGLTEAFF	TGTGCTAGTGGTTTGCCCGGACAGGGGTTGACTGAAGCTTTCTTT
-	TRBJ2-2	few	15	TRBV7-3	CASSPTSWGTGELFF	TGTGCCAGCAGCCCGACTAGTTGGGGCACCGGGGAGCTGTTTTTT
TRBD2	TRBJ2-7	-	17	TRBV25-1	CASSPLRTSGNSYEQYF	TGTGCCAGCAGTCCCCTCCGGACTAGCGGGAACTCCTACGAGCAGTACTTC
TRBD2	TRBJ2-2	-	14	TRBV24-1	CATRGTSGIGELFF	TGTGCCACCAGAGGGACTAGCGGGATAGGAGAGCTGTTTTTT
TRBD2	TRBJ2-5	-	17	TRBV7-9	CASSTEGLAGKQETQYF	TGTGCCAGCAGCACCGAGGGACTAGCGGGGAAACAAGAGACCCAGTACTTC
TRBD2	TRBJ2-3	-	15	TRBV3-1/TRBV3-2	CASSISGGAGDTQYF	TGTGCCAGCAGCATTAGCGGGGGGGCCGGAGATACGCAGTATTTT
TRBD2	TRBJ2-3	-	14	TRBV10-1	CASSFSGGADTQYF	TGCGCCAGCAGTTTTAGCGGGGGTGCAGATACGCAGTATTTT
TRBD2	TRBJ2-1	once	14	TRBV13	CASSLELADNEQFF	TGTGCCAGCAGCTTAGAGCTAGCGGACAATGAGCAGTTCTTC
TRBD2	TRBJ2-3	-	14	TRBV29-1	CSVEASGREDTQYF	TGCAGCGTTGAGGCTAGCGGGAGAGAAGATACGCAGTATTTT
TRBD2	TRBJ2-7	-	18	TRBV7-2	CASSSQWGGRAVHYEQYF	TGTGCCAGCAGCTCACAATGGGGCGGGAGGGCCGTCCACTACGAGCAGTACTTC
-	TRBJ2-5	once	11	TRBV6-4	CARTTGETQYF	TGTGCCAGAACGACGGGGGAGACCCAGTACTTC
TRBD2	TRBJ2-2	-	16	TRBV18	CASSPPLAENTGELFF	TGTGCCAGCTCACCCCCTCTAGCGGAGAACACCGGGGAGCTGTTTTTT
TRBD2	TRBJ2-3	-	20	TRBV4-3	CASSQEVLRGLAHSTDTQYF	TGCGCCAGCAGCCAAGAAGTCCTTCGGGGACTAGCCCACAGCACAGATACGCAGTATTTT
TRBD1	TRBJ1-2	-	14	TRBV2	CASSKSGGTHGYTF	TGTGCCAGCAGCAAGTCAGGGGGGACGCATGGCTACACCTTC
TRBD1	TRBJ2-7	-	17	TRBV4-2	CASSPTSGTGASYEQYF	TGTGCCAGCAGCCCAACCTCCGGGACAGGGGCTTCCTACGAGCAGTACTTC
TRBD1	TRBJ2-7	-	15	TRBV14	CASSQEWTGGNEQYF	TGTGCCAGCAGCCAAGAGTGGACAGGGGGAAACGAGCAGTACTTC
-	TRBJ2-5	-	16	TRBV10-1	CASRGCSGVYQETQYF	TGCGCCAGCAGGGGGTGTTCAGGGGTTTACCAAGAGACCCAGTACTTC
TRBD1	TRBJ1-2	-	15	TRBV15	CATSAERGGLYGYTF	TGTGCCACCAGCGCAGAGAGAGGGGGCCTCTATGGCTACACCTTC
-	TRBJ2-7	-	15	TRBV19	CASSLYSGIGYEQYF	TGTGCCAGTAGTCTCTACTCGGGAATCGGTTACGAGCAGTACTTC
TRBD2	TRBJ2-5	-	15	TRBV6-2/TRBV6-3	CASSTRTSPSETQYF	TGTGCCAGCAGTACGAGGACTAGCCCCTCGGAGACCCAGTACTTC
TRBD2	TRBJ2-5	-	16	TRBV6-1	CASSELAGGPQETQYF	TGTGCCAGCAGTGAACTAGCGGGGGGGCCGCAAGAGACCCAGTACTTC
TRBD2	TRBJ2-5	-	17	TRBV7-2	CASSLAKLAGGGETQYF	TGTGCCAGCAGCTTAGCAAAACTAGCGGGGGGCGGGGAGACCCAGTACTTC
-	TRBJ1-1	-	11	TRBV29-1	CSVPGNTEAFF	TGCAGCGTTCCCGGGAACACTGAAGCTTTCTTT
TRBD1	TRBJ1-2	-	14	TRBV18	CASSGTARNSGYTF	TGTGCCAGCTCCGGGACAGCCCGGAACAGTGGCTACACCTTC
-	TRBJ2-7	-	15	TRBV7-9	CASSLASGIAYEQYF	TGTGCCAGCAGCTTAGCGTCGGGAATTGCCTACGAGCAGTACTTC
TRBD2	TRBJ2-5	-	13	TRBV19	CASQGGVQETQYF	TGTGCCAGTCAGGGAGGGGTACAAGAGACCCAGTACTTC
TRBD2	TRBJ2-7	-	14	TRBV5-4	CASSLGSGVYEQYF	TGTGCCAGCAGCTTGGGTAGCGGGGTCTACGAGCAGTACTTC
-	TRBJ2-7	once	18	TRBV18	CASSPDGRYDYLGSEQYF	TGTGCCAGCTCACCTGACGGCAGGTACGACTATTTGGGCTCCGAGCAGTACTTC
-	TRBJ2-1	-	15	TRBV7-9	CASSLAGQVADEQFF	TGTGCCAGCAGCTTAGCGGGGCAGGTCGCCGATGAGCAGTTCTTC
-	TRBJ2-5	-	15	TRBV6-2/TRBV6-3	CASSPLVGYQETQYF	TGTGCCAGCAGCCCTCTGGTCGGGTACCAAGAGACCCAGTACTTC
TRBD2	TRBJ2-3	-	16	TRBV18	CASSPWASGGPDTQYF	TGTGCCAGCTCACCATGGGCTAGCGGGGGTCCAGATACGCAGTATTTT
-	TRBJ1-1	-	12	TRBV3-1/TRBV3-2	CASSHLGLEAFF	TGTGCCAGCAGCCACCTGGGCCTTGAAGCTTTCTTT
-	TRBJ2-7	-	13	TRBV12-3/TRBV12-4	CASSTQGISVQYF	TGTGCCAGCAGTACACAGGGAATCTCGGTCCAGTACTTC
-	TRBJ1-1	-	11	TRBV10-3	CAISDLTEAFF	TGTGCCATCAGTGACCTAACTGAAGCTTTCTTT
TRBD1	TRBJ2-2	-	15	TRBV24-1	CATSDTGANTGELFF	TGTGCCACCAGTGATACAGGGGCGAACACCGGGGAGCTGTTTTTT
-	TRBJ2-2	-	12	TRBV28	CASSLSGGELFF	TGTGCCAGCAGTTTATCCGGCGGGGAGCTGTTTTTT
-	TRBJ2-7	-	13	TRBV11-2	CASSWTASYEQYF	TGTGCCAGCAGCTGGACAGCTTCCTACGAGCAGTACTTC
-	TRBJ1-3	-	16	TRBV9	CASSVEAGVRGNTIYF	TGTGCCAGCAGCGTAGAGGCAGGGGTTAGGGGAAACACCATATATTTT
TRBD1	TRBJ2-2	-	14	TRBV6-6	CASSGQGPRGELFF	TGTGCCAGCAGTGGACAGGGGCCGAGGGGGGAGCTGTTTTTT
-	TRBJ1-1	-	15	TRBV12-5	CASAVGHARVAEAFF	TGTGCTAGTGCTGTGGGACATGCGCGAGTGGCTGAAGCTTTCTTT
TRBD1	TRBJ1-1	few	15	TRBV29-1	CSVADTRDSGIEAFF	TGCAGCGTTGCCGACACCCGGGACAGTGGAATTGAAGCTTTCTTT
-	TRBJ2-3	few	15	TRBV11-2	CASSLVQGPPDTQYF	TGTGCCAGCAGCTTAGTACAGGGTCCCCCAGATACGCAGTATTTT
TRBD1	TRBJ1-2	-	14	TRBV7-9	CASSLGGQDYGYTF	TGTGCCAGCAGCTTAGGGGGACAGGATTATGGCTACACCTTC
-	TRBJ1-3	-	13	TRBV28	CASTSGVGNTIYF	TGTGCCAGCACCTCCGGGGTCGGAAACACCATATATTTT
TRBD1	TRBJ2-7	-	15	TRBV7-9	CASSSLVGDSGEQYF	TGTGCCAGCAGCTCTCTAGTGGGGGACAGTGGCGAGCAGTACTTC
-	TRBJ1-5	-	15	TRBV9	CASTPGGNSNQPQHF	TGTGCCAGCACCCCCGGGGGGAATAGCAATCAGCCCCAGCATTTT
-	TRBJ2-7	-	19	TRBV21-1	CASSQKDRGCQNYSYEQYF	TGTGCCAGCAGTCAAAAGGACAGGGGGTGCCAGAACTACTCCTACGAGCAGTACTTC
TRBD2	TRBJ2-3	-	18	TRBV28	CASREDIGTSGSADTQYF	TGTGCCAGCAGAGAAGATATAGGGACTAGCGGGAGTGCAGATACGCAGTATTTT
TRBD1	TRBJ1-1	-	15	TRBV7-2	CASSNNRQGGTEAFF	TGTGCCAGCAGCAATAACCGACAGGGAGGCACTGAAGCTTTCTTT
-	TRBJ2-5	-	18	TRBV4-1	CASSQGGRAGHRGETQYF	TGCGCCAGCAGCCAAGGAGGACGGGCGGGCCATAGAGGGGAGACCCAGTACTTC